The 7 T cell receptor beta chains listed next were all sequenced from one sample in a study of shared clonotypes between healthy human individuals. Here immunoSEQ multiplex PCR was the method, and the copy in TCRdb shows in-frame clones only, minus some. The top ten hold approximately 0.95% of the sample, which has about a million clones, roughly 77% seen once. Sequenced input: memory CD4+ T cells from PBMCs. The subset is: CD45RA-negative fraction. These receptors were obtained from a man aged 18 to 30 in good health. Some clones in this sample may be carry-over from other donors' samples.

The chain's CDR3 is CAWRAAGFETQYF. The CDR3, as DNA: TGTGCCTGGAGGGCAGCAGGGTTCGAGACCCAGTACTTC. The J gene is TRBJ2-5, the V gene TRBV30; D possibly corresponds to TRBD1 (5 bases). The germline gives CDR1 GTSNPN, CDR2 SVGIG (reference sequence). The CDR3 contains 13 residues. Trimming stripped 3 bases from V and 5 bases from J, with 13 bases between.

The chain has TRBV11-2 and TRBJ2-3; 9 bases agree with TRBD2. The CDR3 spans 15 residues. In germline, CDR1 is SGHAT, CDR2 FQNNGV. The trim removed 5 bases at V and 4 bases at J, leaving 7 bases unmatched. The CDR3 DNA sequence: TGTGCCAGCAGCCTTAGCGGGAGTGGTGCAGATACGCAGTATTTT. It translates to CASSLSGSGADTQYF.

The genes are TRBV5-1 and TRBJ2-2, with a weak D call TRBD2 (5 bases). CDR1 and CDR2 (germline): SGHRS, YFSETQ. With 4 bases removed from V and 0 bases from J, the gap between germline ends came to 10 bases. The CDR3 loop spans 15 amino acids. The CDR3 loop is CASSARAPNTGELFF. The CDR3 DNA follows: TGCGCCAGCAGCGCGAGGGCTCCGAACACCGGGGAGCTGTTTTTT. Based on the CDR3 plus reference TRBV5-1 and TRBJ2-2, the full variable domain is KAGVTQTPRYLIKTRGQQVTLSCSPISGHRSVSWYQQTPGQGLQFLFEYFSETQRNKGNFPGRFSGRQFSNSRSEMNVSTLELGDSALYLCASSARAPNTGELFFGEGSRLTVL.

This clone was picked up many times. The rearrangement joins TRBV6-1 to TRBJ2-4; no definite D call. The CDR3 covers 15 residues. Deletions cut 6 bases from V and 1 base from J, with 13 bases between. The germline gives CDR1 MNHNS, CDR2 SASEGT. In DNA, the CDR3 is TGTGCCAGCAGCGGTTTAATGAGGGCCAAAAACATTCAGTACTTC. Its translation is CASSGLMRAKNIQYF.

This chain connects TRBV30 to TRBJ2-7; 11 bases map to TRBD2. CDR3 size: 12 residues. Germline loops: CDR1 GTSNPN, CDR2 SVGIG (reference sequence). In DNA form, the CDR3 reads TGTGGGTTTACTAGCGGGAGATACGAGCAGTACTTC. Translation gives CGFTSGRYEQYF.

The rearrangement uses TRBV6-5 and TRBJ2-3; the match to TRBD1 covers 7 bases. The CDR3 runs 15 residues. The junction had 8 bases not matched to a gene; V was cut back by 6 bases and J by 2 bases. CDR1 MNHEY and CDR2 SVGAGI come from the germline V gene. The chain's CDR3 is CASSPTQGYTDTQYF. The CDR3 DNA follows: TGTGCCAGCAGCCCGACACAGGGGTACACAGATACGCAGTATTTT.

V usage is TRBV4-1 and J usage is TRBJ1-2, with 8 bases matching TRBD1. Germline values: CDR1 MGHRA, CDR2 YSYEKL. V was clipped by 1 base and J by 14 bases; unmatched bases: 15. The CDR3 contains 15 residues. The CDR3 DNA is TGCGCCAGCAGCCAAGTGTTAGGGACAGGTATTTTCCCAACCTTC. It yields the protein CASSQVLGTGIFPTF.